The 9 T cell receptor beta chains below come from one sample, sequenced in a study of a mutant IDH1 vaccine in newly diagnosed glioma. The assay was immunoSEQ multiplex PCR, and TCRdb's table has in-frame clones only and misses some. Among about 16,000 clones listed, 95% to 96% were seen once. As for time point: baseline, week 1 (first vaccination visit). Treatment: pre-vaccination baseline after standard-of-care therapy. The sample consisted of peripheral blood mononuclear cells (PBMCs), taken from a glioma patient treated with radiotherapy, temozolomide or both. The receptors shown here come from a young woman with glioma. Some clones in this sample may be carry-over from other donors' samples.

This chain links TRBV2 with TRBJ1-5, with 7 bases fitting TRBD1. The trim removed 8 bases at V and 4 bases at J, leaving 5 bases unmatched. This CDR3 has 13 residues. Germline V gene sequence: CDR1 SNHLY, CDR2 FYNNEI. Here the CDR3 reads CASARDSNQPQHF. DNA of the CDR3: TGTGCCAGCGCCCGGGACAGTAATCAGCCCCAGCATTTT.

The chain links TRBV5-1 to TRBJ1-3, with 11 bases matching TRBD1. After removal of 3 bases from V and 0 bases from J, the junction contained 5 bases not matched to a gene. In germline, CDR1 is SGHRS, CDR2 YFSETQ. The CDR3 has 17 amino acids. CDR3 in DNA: TGCGCCAGCAGCTCAGGACAGGGGGCCTTCTCTGGAAACACCATATATTTT. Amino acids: CASSSGQGAFSGNTIYF.

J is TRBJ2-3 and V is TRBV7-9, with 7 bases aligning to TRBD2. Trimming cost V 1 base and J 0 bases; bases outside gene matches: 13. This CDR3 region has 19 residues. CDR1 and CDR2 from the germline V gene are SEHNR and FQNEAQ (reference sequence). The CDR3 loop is CASSLVGDYQYPSTDTQYF. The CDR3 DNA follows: TGTGCCAGCAGCTTAGTGGGGGACTACCAATATCCTAGCACAGATACGCAGTATTTT. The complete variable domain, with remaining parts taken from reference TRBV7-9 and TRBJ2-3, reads DTGVSQNPRHKITKRGQNVTFRCDPISEHNRLYWYRQTLGQGPEFLTYFQNEAQLEKSRLLSDRFSAERPKGSFSTLEIQRTEQGDSAMYLCASSLVGDYQYPSTDTQYFGPGTRLTVL.

The CDR3 DNA sequence: TGTGCCAGCTCACCCGGAAACCACTATGGCTACACCTTC. It specifies CASSPGNHYGYTF. J is TRBJ1-2 and V is TRBV18; D remains unclear. Germline CDR1 is KGHSH and CDR2 is LQKENI. This CDR3 has 13 residues. Trimming removed 3 bases from V and 3 bases from J, with 8 bases in between.

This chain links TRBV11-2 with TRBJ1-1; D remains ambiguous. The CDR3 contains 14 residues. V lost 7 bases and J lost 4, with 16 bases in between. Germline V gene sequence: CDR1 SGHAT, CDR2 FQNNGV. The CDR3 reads CASTPASGPTEAFF. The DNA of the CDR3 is TGTGCCAGCACCCCCGCCTCGGGCCCCACTGAAGCTTTCTTT.

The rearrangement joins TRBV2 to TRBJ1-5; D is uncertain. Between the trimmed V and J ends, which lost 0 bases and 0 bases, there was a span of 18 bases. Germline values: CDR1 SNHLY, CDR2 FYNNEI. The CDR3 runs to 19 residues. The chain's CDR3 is CASSEAGRWSTYSNQPQHF. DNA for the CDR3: TGTGCCAGCAGTGAAGCTGGCAGGTGGTCCACATATAGCAATCAGCCCCAGCATTTT.

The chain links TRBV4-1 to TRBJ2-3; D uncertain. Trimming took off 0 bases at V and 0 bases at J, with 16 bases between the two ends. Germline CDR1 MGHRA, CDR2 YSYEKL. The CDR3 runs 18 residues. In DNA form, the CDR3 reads TGCGCCAGCAGCCAAGATATTTGGACCGCCTCTAGCACAGATACGCAGTATTTT. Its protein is CASSQDIWTASSTDTQYF.

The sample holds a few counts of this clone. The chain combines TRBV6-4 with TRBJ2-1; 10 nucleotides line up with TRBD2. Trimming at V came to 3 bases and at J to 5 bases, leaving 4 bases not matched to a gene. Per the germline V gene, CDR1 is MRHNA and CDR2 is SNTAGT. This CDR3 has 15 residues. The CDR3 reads CASSERAGGNNEQFF. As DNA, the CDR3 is TGTGCCAGCAGTGAGAGAGCGGGGGGGAACAATGAGCAGTTCTTC.

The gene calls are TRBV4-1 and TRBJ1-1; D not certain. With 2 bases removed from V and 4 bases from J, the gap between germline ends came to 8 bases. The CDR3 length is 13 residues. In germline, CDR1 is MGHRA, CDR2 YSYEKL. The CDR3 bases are TGCGCCAGCAGCCAAATTGGTTTCACTGAAGCTTTCTTT. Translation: CASSQIGFTEAFF.